Shown below are 27 T cell receptor beta chains from a single sample sequenced in a study of identical twins. Via MiXCR, TCRdb re-called the 5' RACE reads, giving one row per CDR3 protein. Of 1.5 million to 2 million distinct CDR3 sequences listed, under 35% are singletons. The sequenced sample was cord blood. These receptors were taken from a newborn girl in good health.

This clonotype was seen a few times. The chain couples TRBV9 to TRBJ2-3; 7 positions match TRBD2. The V segment lost 0 bases and the J segment 4 bases; nucleotides outside the gene matches: 5. CDR1 is SGDLS, CDR2 YYNGEE, per germline. The CDR3 loop spans 15 amino acids. The CDR3 protein is CASSVVSGLADTQYF. For the CDR3, the DNA is TGTGCCAGCAGCGTAGTGTCAGGACTAGCAGATACGCAGTATTTT.

J is TRBJ1-5 and V is TRBV29-1; 7 nucleotides match TRBD1. V shed 4 bases and J 4 bases; nucleotides not matched to a gene: 4. CDR1 and CDR2 from the germline V gene are SQVTM and ANQGSEA. The CDR3 length is 13 residues. The CDR3 region has the DNA TGCAGCGTTGGACAGGGTTGGAATCAGCCCCAGCATTTT. Translation: CSVGQGWNQPQHF.

V and J are TRBV12-3 or TRBV12-4 and TRBJ2-5; TRBD2 matches at 11 bases. The V and J ends lost 4 bases and 11 bases, in that order; junction bases with no gene match: 12. The CDR3 sequence is 15 residues long. The CDR3 loop reads CASSSASGGHNEQYF. The DNA of the CDR3 is TGTGCCAGCAGTTCAGCTAGCGGGGGGCACAATGAGCAGTACTTC.

This clonotype was found a few times. The V call is TRBV6-5, the J call TRBJ2-3; 9 bases match TRBD1. V shed 4 bases and J 1 base; nucleotides not matched to a gene: 12. Germline V gene lookup returns CDR1 MNHEY and CDR2 SVGAGI. This CDR3 contains 18 residues. The CDR3 loop is CASSSSHRDREGTDTQYF. Here the CDR3 DNA reads TGTGCCAGCAGTTCATCTCACCGGGACAGGGAGGGCACAGATACGCAGTATTTT.

This chain joins TRBV15 and TRBJ2-3; perhaps D is TRBD1 or TRBD2 (6 bases each). Trimming removed 2 bases from V and 1 base from J, with 13 bases in between. Germline assignment: CDR1 LNHNV and CDR2 YYDKDF (reference sequence). The CDR3 extends over 16 amino acids. CDR3 coding DNA: TGTGCCACCAGCAGAAATCACGGGGGCGGCACAGATACGCAGTATTTT. Amino acids: CATSRNHGGGTDTQYF.

The chain couples TRBV29-1 to TRBJ2-5; D gene ambiguous. CDR1 and CDR2 (germline): SQVTM, ANQGSEA. This CDR3 is built from 11 residues. Between the trimmed V and J ends, which lost 8 bases and 11 bases, there was a span of 18 bases. CDR3 coding DNA: TGCAGCTCAGGATTAAACAATGAGCAGTACTTC. Its translation: CSSGLNNEQYF. Full variable domain (outside the CDR3, taken from reference TRBV29-1 and TRBJ2-5): SAVISQKPSRDICQRGTSLTIQCQVDSQVTMMFWYRQQPGQSLTLIATANQGSEATYESGFVIDKFPISRPNLTFSTLTVSNMSPEDSSIYLCSSGLNNEQYFGPGTRLLVL.

The J gene is TRBJ2-1, the V gene TRBV24-1; D may be TRBD1 (5 bases). CDR3 size: 15 residues. Germline lookup yields CDR1 KGHDR and CDR2 SFDVKD. The germline V and J ends were trimmed by 3 bases and 0 bases, with 8 bases remaining between them. CDR3 bases: TGTGCCACCAGTGATGCAGGGTTCTCCTACAATGAGCAGTTCTTC. This gives the protein CATSDAGFSYNEQFF.

This clonotype occurred a few times. The rearrangement links TRBV3-1 to TRBJ1-2, with 9 bases identical to TRBD1. The CDR3 is made up of 16 amino acids. Per germline, CDR1 LGHDT and CDR2 YNNKEL (reference sequence). V gave up 1 base and J gave up 7 bases; unmatched junction bases: 10. CDR3 region: CASSQVKGGQGRGYTF. The CDR3 bases are TGTGCCAGCAGCCAAGTTAAAGGGGGACAGGGTCGTGGCTACACCTTC.

This clonotype occurred a few times. The CDR3 DNA follows: TGTGCCAGCAGTTTTTCCGGACAGAGCCTCAATGAGCAGTTCTTC. Its translation is CASSFSGQSLNEQFF. The chain combines TRBV12-3 or TRBV12-4 with TRBJ2-1, with D perhaps matching TRBD1 (6 bases). CDR3 length: 15 residues. V was trimmed by 3 bases and J by 6 bases, leaving 15 bases between them.

This clonotype was seen just once. A read error may explain this, as a much larger clone is one base away. No conserved phenylalanine or tryptophan ends this CDR3, so it is likely a read error. The chain links TRBV10-3 to TRBJ2-7; no reliable D call. TRBJ2-4 explains the end of the DNA better; the J call may be wrong. Germline-derived CDR1 and CDR2 are ENHRY and SYGVKD. The CDR3 is 16 amino acids. The CDR3 here is CAISESITLAKNIQYY. DNA for the CDR3: TGTGCCATCAGTGAGTCGATCACCCTAGCCAAAAACATTCAGTACTAC.

V and J are TRBV3-1 and TRBJ2-4, with D maybe TRBD1 (5 bases). Judging by the DNA end, TRBJ2-7 fits better; the J call may be wrong. Germline V gives CDR1 LGHDT, CDR2 YNNKEL (reference sequence). The CDR3 runs 14 residues. CDR3: CASSQPRAGSEQYF. The CDR3 DNA is TGTGCCAGCAGCCAACCCAGGGCAGGTTCCGAGCAGTACTTC.

The sample holds a few counts of this clonotype. The chain employs TRBV29-1 and TRBJ2-6, with 13 bases that match TRBD2. The V gene's germline CDR1 is SQVTM and CDR2 ANQGSEA. V shed 4 bases, J shed 1 base, and the junction held 1 base outside the gene matches. The CDR3 loop spans 16 amino acids. The CDR3 DNA reads as TGCAGCGTTGGGGGACTAGCGGGATCTGGGGCCAACGTCCTGACTTTC. As protein: CSVGGLAGSGANVLTF.

There are a few counts of this clonotype. The chain combines TRBV4-2 with TRBJ2-1; TRBD1 is a possible D gene (5 bases). Germline V gene lookup returns CDR1 LGHNA and CDR2 YNFKEQ. The CDR3 covers 18 residues. Trimming pared 1 base from V and 0 bases from J, leaving 16 bases between. CDR3 region: CASSQGLWGGSSYNEQFF. The CDR3 DNA follows: TGTGCCAGCAGCCAAGGACTGTGGGGCGGCAGCTCCTACAATGAGCAGTTCTTC.

V and J are TRBV7-2 and TRBJ2-5; no clear D gene. Per the germline V gene, CDR1 is SGHTA and CDR2 is FQGNSA. The CDR3 has 13 residues. V lost 2 bases to trimming and J lost 4 bases, with 8 bases between them. The CDR3 region is CASSLSQVETQYF. In DNA, the CDR3 is TGTGCCAGCAGCTTATCCCAGGTAGAGACCCAGTACTTC.

With respect to this clonotype: One base away lies a much larger clone, so this may be a sequencing read error. The chain couples TRBV7-2 to TRBJ2-7, with a possible D match to TRBD2 (5 bases). CDR1 SGHTA and CDR2 FQGNSA come from the germline V gene. The CDR3 is 15 amino acids. The CDR3 spells CACSLGPSLSYEQYF. CDR3 nucleotide sequence: TGTGCCTGCAGCTTAGGTCCTAGCCTCTCCTACGAGCAGTACTTC.

This clonotype was detected a few times. The V and J genes are TRBV7-2 and TRBJ2-1, with D perhaps matching TRBD2 (5 bases). The V and J ends lost 0 bases and 10 bases respectively, with 16 bases between them. CDR3 length: 15 amino acids. Germline lookup yields CDR1 SGHTA and CDR2 FQGNSA. The DNA for the CDR3 is TGTGCCAGCAGCTTAGCCACGCTTACGTCGGGGGAGCAGTTCTTC. Protein: CASSLATLTSGEQFF. Full variable domain (missing parts from reference TRBV7-2 and TRBJ2-1): GAGVSQSPSNKVTEKGKDVELRCDPISGHTALYWYRQSLGQGLEFLIYFQGNSAPDKSGLPSDRFSAERTGGSVSTLTIQRTQQEDSAVYLCASSLATLTSGEQFFGPGTRLTVL.

The CDR3 region is CAILIEPGQGETGYTF. In nucleotides, the CDR3 is TGTGCCATCTTGATTGAACCGGGACAGGGGGAGACTGGCTACACCTTC. The chain carries TRBV10-3 and TRBJ1-2; 11 nucleotides line up with TRBD1. This CDR3 comprises 16 residues. CDR1 and CDR2 (germline): ENHRY, SYGVKD. J gave up 7 bases and V 8 bases, and 15 bases lay outside the gene matches.

In this sample, this clonotype turned up a few times. J is TRBJ2-3 and V is TRBV6-5, with a tentative D call TRBD2 (6 bases). CDR3 length: 15 amino acids. Per germline, CDR1 MNHEY and CDR2 SVGAGI. Trimming pared 1 base from V and 6 bases from J, leaving 14 bases between. This CDR3 is CASSYWSIGGDTQYF. Here the CDR3 DNA reads TGTGCCAGCAGTTACTGGTCGATTGGAGGGGATACGCAGTATTTT.

The chain has TRBV18 and TRBJ2-2; 7 positions match TRBD1. CDR3 size: 15 residues. V was pared by 6 bases and J by 3 bases, with 7 bases of the junction left unmatched. Germline V gene sequence: CDR1 KGHSH, CDR2 LQKENI. CDR3 nucleotide sequence: TGTGCCAGCTCCCCCGGGACAGCTTACACCGGGGAGCTGTTTTTT. It translates to CASSPGTAYTGELFF.

The chain recombines TRBV5-1 with TRBJ2-3, with D unclear. This CDR3 is built from 16 residues. Trimming shortened V by 0 bases and J by 1 base, and 12 bases separated the two germline ends. Germline V lookup: CDR1 SGHRS, CDR2 YFSETQ. In DNA form, the CDR3 reads TGCGCCAGCAGCTTGGGCCTAGACCAACGCACAGATACGCAGTATTTT. Amino acid sequence: CASSLGLDQRTDTQYF.

The chain carries TRBV6-2 or TRBV6-3 and TRBJ2-5, with D hard to call. The CDR3 contains 13 residues. Germline CDR1 is MNHEY and CDR2 is SVGEGT. V lost 8 bases to trimming and J lost 1 base, with 11 bases between them. The CDR3 DNA is TGTGCCAGCTCGCAGTCGACCCAAGAGACCCAGTACTTC. Amino acids: CASSQSTQETQYF.

As concerns this clonotype: An end of the junction differs from the germline gene, which may be a read error. This CDR3 is CSVAPKSYNEQLF. DNA of the CDR3: TGCAGCGTTGCCCCAAAATCCTACAATGAGCAGCTCTTC. The chain couples TRBV29-1 to TRBJ2-1; D gene uncertain. The CDR3 covers 13 residues. Germline assignment: CDR1 SQVTM and CDR2 ANQGSEA.

The rearrangement joins TRBV20-1 to TRBJ2-1; TRBD2 aligns across 7 bases. Germline CDR1 reads DFQATT; CDR2 reads SNEGSKA (reference sequence). CDR3 length equals 16 residues. With V trimmed by 1 base and J by 2 bases, 8 bases remained unmatched. CDR3 nucleotide sequence: TGCAGTGCTAGAGTGATGCGGGGGAAGGCCTACAATGAGCAGTTCTTC. Its translation is CSARVMRGKAYNEQFF.

This clonotype was picked up a small number of times. The chain carries TRBV28 and TRBJ2-7; 16 bases fit TRBD2. J lost 2 bases, V lost 9 bases, and 16 bases had no gene match. Germline CDR1 reads MDHEN; CDR2 reads SYDVKM. The CDR3 is made up of 19 amino acids. The CDR3 sequence: CASRRGLAGGSRETYEQYF. CDR3 sequence (DNA): TGTGCCAGTAGACGGGGACTAGCGGGAGGGTCGAGAGAAACCTACGAGCAGTACTTC. Supplemented by reference TRBV28 and TRBJ2-7, the full variable domain reads DVKVTQSSRYLVKRTGEKVFLECVQDMDHENMFWYRQDPGLGLRLIYFSYDVKMKEKGDIPEGYSVSREKKERFSLILESASTNQTSMYLCASRRGLAGGSRETYEQYFGPGTRLTVT.

CDR3 loop: CASSQGNGGVGNEQFF. The CDR3 bases are TGTGCCAGCAGCCAAGGGAACGGGGGGGTTGGCAATGAGCAGTTCTTC. This chain connects TRBV4-2 to TRBJ2-1; 8 bases agree with TRBD2. Germline CDR1 and CDR2: LGHNA and YNFKEQ. V was clipped by 1 base and J by 6 bases; unmatched bases: 8. This CDR3 is 16 amino acids long.

The V gene is TRBV5-1, the J gene TRBJ2-1; D possibly corresponds to TRBD2 (12 bases). V shed 0 bases and J shed 5 bases, with 27 bases lying between them. The CDR3 totals 20 residues. The V gene's germline CDR1 is SGHRS and CDR2 YFSETQ. CDR3 amino acids: CASSLGTGGAGLAGHNEQFF. In DNA form, the CDR3 reads TGCGCCAGCAGCTTGGGGACAGGGGGCGCGGGACTAGCGGGCCACAATGAGCAGTTCTTC.

The chain carries TRBV27 and TRBJ2-7; D is perhaps TRBD1 (6 bases). Per germline, CDR1 MNHEY and CDR2 SMNVEV (reference sequence). The CDR3 length is 16 residues. V lost 0 bases, J lost 1 base, and 13 bases lay in between. For the CDR3, the DNA is TGTGCCAGCAGTTTATCTGACAGGTTGGGGTCCTACGAGCAGTACTTC. Encoded protein: CASSLSDRLGSYEQYF.